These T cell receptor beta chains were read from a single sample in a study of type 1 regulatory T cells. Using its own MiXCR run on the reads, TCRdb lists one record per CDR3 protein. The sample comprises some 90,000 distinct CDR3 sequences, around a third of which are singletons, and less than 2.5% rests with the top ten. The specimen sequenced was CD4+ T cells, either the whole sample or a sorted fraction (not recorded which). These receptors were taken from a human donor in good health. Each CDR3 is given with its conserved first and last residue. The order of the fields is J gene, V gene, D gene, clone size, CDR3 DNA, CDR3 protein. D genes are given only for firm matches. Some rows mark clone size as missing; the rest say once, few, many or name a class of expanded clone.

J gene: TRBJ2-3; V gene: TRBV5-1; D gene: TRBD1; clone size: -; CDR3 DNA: TGCGCCAGCAGCTTGAGTCGACAGGGAGGCACAGATACGCAGTATTTT; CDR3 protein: CASSLSRQGGTDTQYF
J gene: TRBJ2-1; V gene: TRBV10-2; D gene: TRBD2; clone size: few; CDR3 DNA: TGCGCCAGCAGTGAGTCGGGCGGGGGGCGGGAGCAGTTCTTC; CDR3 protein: CASSESGGGREQFF
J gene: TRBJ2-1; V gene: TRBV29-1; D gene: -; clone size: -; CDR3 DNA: TGCAGCGTTGAAGGCACAAAGGGGTTCTTC; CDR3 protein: CSVEGTKGFF
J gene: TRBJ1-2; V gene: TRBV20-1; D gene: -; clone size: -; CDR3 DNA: TGCAGTGTCGCGGCAGGGGTTACCTATGGCTACACCTTC; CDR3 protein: CSVAAGVTYGYTF
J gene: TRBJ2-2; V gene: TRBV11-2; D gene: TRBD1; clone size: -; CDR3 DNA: TGTGCCAGCAGCCGCGGGCTCAGGGGACAGGGGAGCGCCGGGGAGCTGTTTTTT; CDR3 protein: CASSRGLRGQGSAGELFF
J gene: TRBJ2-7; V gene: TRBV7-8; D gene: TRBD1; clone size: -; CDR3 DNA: TGTGCCAGCAGCCCGTATCGCTTGACAGGGTCCTTCGGGGCCGTGTACTACGAGCAGTACTTC; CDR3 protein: CASSPYRLTGSFGAVYYEQYF
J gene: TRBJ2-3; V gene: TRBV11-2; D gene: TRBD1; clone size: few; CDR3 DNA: TGTGCCAGCAGTTCATCCGCAGGGGGTAGCACAGATACGCAGTATTTT; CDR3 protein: CASSSSAGGSTDTQYF
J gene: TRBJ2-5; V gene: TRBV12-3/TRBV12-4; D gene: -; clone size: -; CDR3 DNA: TGTGCCAGCAGTCTCGGGTCGTCTGGGGAGACCCAGTACTTC; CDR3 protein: CASSLGSSGETQYF
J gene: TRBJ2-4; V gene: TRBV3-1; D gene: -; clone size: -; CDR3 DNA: TGTGCCAGCAGCCAAGAAAGTTCAAACATTCAGTACTTC; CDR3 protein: CASSQESSNIQYF
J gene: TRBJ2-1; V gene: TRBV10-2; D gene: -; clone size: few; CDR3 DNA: TGCGCCAGCAGTGAGTTAAGGTACAATGAGCAGTTCTTC; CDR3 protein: CASSELRYNEQFF
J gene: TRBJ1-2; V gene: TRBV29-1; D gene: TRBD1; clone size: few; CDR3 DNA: TGCAGCGTTAGGAGGACAGGGGGCCACTATGGCTACACCTTC; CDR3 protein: CSVRRTGGHYGYTF
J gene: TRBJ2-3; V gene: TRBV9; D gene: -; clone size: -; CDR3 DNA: TGTGCCAGCAGCGCTGGGAGACATCACACAGATACGCAGTATTTT; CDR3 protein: CASSAGRHHTDTQYF
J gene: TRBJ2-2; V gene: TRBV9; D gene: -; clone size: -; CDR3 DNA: TGTGCCAGCAGCCCCCGGGACATTTCGAACTCCGGGGAGCTGTTTTTT; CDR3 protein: CASSPRDISNSGELFF
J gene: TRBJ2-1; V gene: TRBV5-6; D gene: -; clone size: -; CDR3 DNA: TGTGCCAGCAGCTCAAACGCCCCCCTGGGACCAGGGAGCGTTGAGCAGTTCTTC; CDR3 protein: CASSSNAPLGPGSVEQFF
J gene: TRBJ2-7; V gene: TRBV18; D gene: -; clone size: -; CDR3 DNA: TGTGCCAGCTCACCCGCGGGGGCAGGCTACGAGCAGTACTTC; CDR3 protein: CASSPAGAGYEQYF
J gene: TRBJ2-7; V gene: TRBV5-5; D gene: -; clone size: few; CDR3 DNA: TGTGCCAGCAGGAAAGCCGCCGGATCGCTAGGTTCCTACGAGCAGTACTTC; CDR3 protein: CASRKAAGSLGSYEQYF
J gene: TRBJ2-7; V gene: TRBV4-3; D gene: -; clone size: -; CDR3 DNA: TGCGCCAGCAGCCAAGAAGGAGGGTCCTACGAGCAGTACTTC; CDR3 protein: CASSQEGGSYEQYF
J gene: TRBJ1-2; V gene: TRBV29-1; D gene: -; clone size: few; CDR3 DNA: TGCAGCGTTGAAACCACTAACTATGGCTACACCTTC; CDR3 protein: CSVETTNYGYTF
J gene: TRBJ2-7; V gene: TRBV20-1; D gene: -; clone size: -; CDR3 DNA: TGCAGTGCTAGAGCAGGAATCGGGAAGTTTGGGAGCGAGCAGTACTTC; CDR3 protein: CSARAGIGKFGSEQYF
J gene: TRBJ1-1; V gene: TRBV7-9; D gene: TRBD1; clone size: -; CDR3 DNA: TGTGCCAACCAGGGGTCGGGACAGCTCGGCACTGAAGCTTTCTTT; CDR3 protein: CANQGSGQLGTEAFF
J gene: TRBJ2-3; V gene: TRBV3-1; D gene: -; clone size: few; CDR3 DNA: TGTGCCAGCAGCCGAGAGTTAGATACGCAGTATTTT; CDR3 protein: CASSRELDTQYF
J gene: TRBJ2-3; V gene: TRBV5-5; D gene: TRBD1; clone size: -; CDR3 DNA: TGTGCCAGCAGCGGGGGACAGGTTGGTTCGGATACGCAGTATTTT; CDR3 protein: CASSGGQVGSDTQYF